This T cell receptor beta chain derives from a study of neurological immune-mediated disorders. Notes on the study in general: Across subjects, no CDR3 amino acid sequence appeared in expanded clones of more than one subject, a finding that suggested private repertoires in all groups.

This clonotype was seen a handful of times. Its antigen remains unidentified. Stated time point: longitudinal time-point 3. TCRdb re-derived calls from the 5' RACE reads in MiXCR, one entry per CDR3 protein. The sample records tens of thousands of distinct CDR3 sequences, approximately 11% being singletons. The sample was PBMCs. This receptor was obtained from a male donor with HTLV-1-associated myelopathy (HAM/TSP).

In nucleotides, the CDR3 is TGTGCCAGCTCACCGACAGGGCTGAACACTGAAGCTTTCTTT. Protein sequence: CASSPTGLNTEAFF. The V gene is TRBV18, the J gene TRBJ1-1, with 7 bases matching TRBD1. The CDR3 consists of 14 residues. CDR1 KGHSH and CDR2 LQKENI come from the germline V gene. After removal of 3 bases from V and 0 bases from J, the junction contained 1 base not matched to a gene.